These 8 T cell receptor beta chains were sequenced from one sample in a study of tumor-infiltrating lymphocytes in primary liver carcinoma. It was from roughly 20-30 mg of unsorted bulk tissue that RNA and DNA were co-extracted. The investigators made TCR beta cDNA from about 500 ng total RNA, using a constant-region primer. It was through three nested multiplex PCR rounds of slightly modified ARM-PCR that TCR beta libraries arose. The first two PCR rounds used TRBV1-TRBV30 forward primers with a C-beta reverse primer, 10 to 11 cycles each. MiXCR, applied by TCRdb to the multiplex PCR reads, yields one record per CDR3 protein. The table shows 85,000 to 100,000 distinct CDR3 sequences, with just over 65% occurring only once. The sequenced material came from tumor-adjacent normal liver tissue. The source of these receptors is a middle-aged man with primary liver carcinoma and hepatitis B virus infection.

A note on this clonotype: One base away lies a much larger clone, so this may be a sequencing read error. The chain joins TRBV5-6 to TRBJ2-5; D is unclear. CDR3 length equals 14 residues. Germline CDR1 SGHDT, CDR2 YYEEEE. The DNA of the CDR3 is TGTGTCAGCAGCTCCCTATCAGGTGCAGAGACCCAGTACTTC. Translation gives CVSSSLSGAETQYF. Looking up the rest from reference TRBV5-6 and TRBJ2-5 gives the full variable domain: DAGVTQSPTHLIKTRGQQVTLRCSPKSGHDTVSWYQQALGQGPQFIFQYYEEEERQRGNFPDRFSGHQFPNYSSELNVNALLLGDSALYLCVSSSLSGAETQYFGPGTRLLVL.

The DNA for the CDR3 is TGTGCCAGTAGTATCTACAGAGGACCCAAAAACATTCAGTACTTC. Residues: CASSIYRGPKNIQYF. The genes are TRBV19 and TRBJ2-4; no reliable D call. Germline values: CDR1 LNHDA, CDR2 SQIVND (reference sequence). CDR3 length: 15 residues. The ends were cut back, 3 bases at V and 2 bases at J, with 11 bases in the middle. Looking up the rest from reference TRBV19 and TRBJ2-4 gives the full variable domain: DGGITQSPKYLFRKEGQNVTLSCEQNLNHDAMYWYRQDPGQGLRLIYYSQIVNDFQKGDIAEGYSVSREKKESFPLTVTSAQKNPTAFYLCASSIYRGPKNIQYFGAGTRLSVL.

As to this clonotype: Possible read error: a much larger clone is one base away. The V call is TRBV4-1, the J call TRBJ2-2; TRBD1 is a possible D gene (5 bases). V lost 1 base and J lost 4, with 10 bases in between. The CDR3 is 15 residues long. The germline gives CDR1 MGHRA, CDR2 YSYEKL. The CDR3: CASSQGARGTGELFF. The CDR3 coding sequence is TGCGCCAGCAGCCAAGGGGCTAGGGGCACCGGGGAGCTGTTTTTT.

This clonotype was detected a few times. A read error may be the cause here, since a much bigger clone is one base away. The chain combines TRBV4-2 with TRBJ1-5, with 9 bases identical to TRBD1. Germline V lookup: CDR1 LGHNA, CDR2 YNFKEQ. The CDR3 runs 16 residues. The CDR3: CVSSQSPGQGNQPQHF. CDR3 DNA sequence: TGTGTCAGCAGCCAGTCTCCGGGACAGGGAAATCAGCCCCAGCATTTT.

In regard to this clonotype: Because the CDR3 is missing its conserved closing phenylalanine or tryptophan, this is likely a read error. V gene TRBV7-9 combines with J gene TRBJ2-1; maybe TRBD2 (7 bases). V was shortened by 1 base and J by 7 bases, with 14 bases between the two germline ends. CDR3 length: 15 residues. Germline CDR1 reads SEHNR; CDR2 reads FQNEAQ (reference sequence). CDR3 protein: CASSLVGGGVNEQFL. The CDR3, as DNA: TGTGCCAGCAGCTTAGTTGGCGGGGGCGTGAATGAGCAGTTCTTA.

With respect to this clonotype: Being one base from a much bigger clone, this may be a read error. CDR3 loop: CASSLGVADPGDDEQFF. The CDR3 nucleotides read TGTGCCAGCAGCTTAGGAGTAGCGGACCCCGGGGACGATGAGCAGTTCTTC. The chain recombines TRBV7-9 with TRBJ2-1, with D possibly matching TRBD2 (6 bases). V was clipped by 1 base and J by 8 bases, with 21 bases between them. CDR3 length: 17 residues. Germline CDR1 is SEHNR and CDR2 is FQNEAQ (reference sequence).

V usage is TRBV12-3 or TRBV12-4 and J usage is TRBJ2-7; a weak D match, TRBD2 (5 bases). This CDR3 comprises 12 residues. The CDR3 DNA reads TGTGGCAGTAATGCACTAGCCTACGAGCAGTACTTC. Its translation: CGSNALAYEQYF.

With regard to this clonotype: Its ends do not fully match the called genes, so a read error is possible. The chain links TRBV6-5 to TRBJ1-6; 9 bases match TRBD1. The length of the CDR3 is 14 residues. Germline loops: CDR1 MNHEY, CDR2 SVGAGI. CDR3 in amino acids: CASGRRQGGSPLHF. CDR3 sequence (DNA): TGTGCCAGCGGTCGGCGACAGGGGGGTTCACCCCTCCATTTT.